This TCR beta chain was sequenced for a study of relationships among human T cell subsets (TCRdb year 2010). As for the study more broadly: The study sequenced eight distinct T cell populations from blood: pan T, CD8 cytotoxic, regulatory, Th1, Th2, naive plus transitional, activated and memory cells.

In this sample, this clonotype turned up a few times. Its antigen is still unknown. Base qualities were left out, and no much larger clone turns up one base away. For CDR1 and CDR2, the germline V gene (reference sequence) lists DFQATT and SNEGSKA. Taken from cysteine to phenylalanine, the CDR3 has 13 residues. Just the 39-base CDR3 DNA is kept, in frame starting at base 1. V loses 4 bases of germline sequence and J loses 0 bases, and the interval between the two ends is 6 bases. Preparation of the library involved multiplex PCR. These reads were obtained on a 454 GS FLX. Semiquantitative ARM-PCR was used to amplify the TCR alpha and beta CDR3 regions from mRNA. In ARM-PCR, tagged nested gene-specific primers were used first, and communal superprimers then performed exponential amplification. Before the first-round PCR products went through the second amplification round, exonuclease was used to remove the nested primers. Amplicons were sequenced on the 454 platform, which allows rapid sequencing of millions of DNA fragments without cloning bias. A read was counted as effective if the read could be mapped to both V and J germline segments. Per the authors' processing: IRmap was used to assign reads to germline V, D and J segments, relying on pyromap, a Smith-Waterman modification adapted to 454 sequencing errors. D-beta assignments were filtered using cutoffs set at the 99th percentile of alignment scores from simulated random sequences. The amino acids between the conserved V-segment Y[YFLI]C motif and the J-segment [FW]GXGT motif were defined as CDR3. Repertoire diversity was estimated with a compound Poisson process model previously applied to large-scale EST data. A procedure for detecting cross-contamination was used to argue that sample contamination was not the source of the shared CDR3s. TCRdb cleaned the public reads at Q25 with fastp, built clones with MiXCR and kept in-frame beta chains. Rows are unified per CDR3 protein, each entry keeping the most common DNA and genes. Clone size and V and J calls follow TCRdb, not the original study. This sample gives roughly 7,200 distinct CDR3 sequences in total; roughly 70% of them show up just once. The top ten clones comprise around half of the sample.

Results the study describes overall, beyond this receptor: More than 50% of CD8+ cytotoxic sequences came from clones with more than 100 reads, while the regulatory and Th2 subsets showed few clones of that size. A CD4+CD8+ double-positive population could not be ruled out by the bead-based sorting. The considerable overlap in CDR3s among Th1, Th2 and regulatory T cells was taken as suggesting that cell fate choices are stochastic. The seven subsets showed no statistically significant differences in V, D and J usage, CDR3 length, or N-nucleotide additions.

Isolated CD4+ and CD8+ T cells were pooled, and anti-CD45RA microbeads were used to isolate naive plus transitional T cells from the pooled cells. To isolate the T cell subsets, Miltenyi superparamagnetic beads coated with subset-specific monoclonal antibodies were used. Peripheral blood was used as the source from which all T cell populations were isolated. Mononuclear cells were obtained from whole blood by Ficoll separation, and monocytes were then depleted with anti-CD14 microbeads. Isolated cell populations were immediately resuspended in RNAprotect reagent. The sample comprised naive and transitional (CD45RA+) T cells sorted from blood. This sample's cell subset or site label indicates: CD45RA+ naive plus transitional T cells (Tn+t). This TCR derives from a man aged 40-49 years in good health. This receptor chain uses TRBV20-1 and TRBJ2-2; the D segment cannot be called with confidence. The nucleotides read TGCAGTGCTAAGGCGGCGAACACCGGGGAGCTGTTTTTT. The resulting protein is CSAKAANTGELFF.